What follows are 2 T cell receptor beta chains derived from one specimen sequenced in a study of spatial heterogeneity in lung cancer. Study-level points and caveats: Tumor mutation counts were tracked by expanded intratumoral alpha and beta TCR counts.

TCRdb redid the calling of the 5' RACE reads with MiXCR, one entry per CDR3 protein. The sample includes around 26,000 distinct CDR3 sequences, over 7.5% of them seen just once. Time point meaning: sample taken at primary tumor resection. Antigens for these TCRs are unknown. The material sequenced was lung tumor tissue, taken at surgery. The origin of the receptors is a male donor with early-stage non-small cell lung cancer.

The chain joins TRBV20-1 to TRBJ2-5, with TRBD2 identical over 9 bases. Germline CDR1 reads DFQATT; CDR2 reads SNEGSKA (reference sequence). This CDR3 has 14 residues. J gave up 3 bases and V 6 bases, and 8 bases lay outside the gene matches. The CDR3 nucleotides are TGCAGTGCCAGCTTCCTAGCGGGGAAAGAGACCCAGTACTTC. Its protein product is CSASFLAGKETQYF.

V and J are TRBV6-5 and TRBJ2-3; 7 nucleotides agree with TRBD2. Germline values: CDR1 MNHEY, CDR2 SVGAGI. V dropped 6 bases and J dropped 6; count of bases not matched to a gene: 12. This CDR3 spans 15 amino acids. The CDR3: CASSFTSESGDTQYF. CDR3 bases: TGTGCCAGCAGCTTTACTAGCGAGAGTGGCGATACGCAGTATTTT.